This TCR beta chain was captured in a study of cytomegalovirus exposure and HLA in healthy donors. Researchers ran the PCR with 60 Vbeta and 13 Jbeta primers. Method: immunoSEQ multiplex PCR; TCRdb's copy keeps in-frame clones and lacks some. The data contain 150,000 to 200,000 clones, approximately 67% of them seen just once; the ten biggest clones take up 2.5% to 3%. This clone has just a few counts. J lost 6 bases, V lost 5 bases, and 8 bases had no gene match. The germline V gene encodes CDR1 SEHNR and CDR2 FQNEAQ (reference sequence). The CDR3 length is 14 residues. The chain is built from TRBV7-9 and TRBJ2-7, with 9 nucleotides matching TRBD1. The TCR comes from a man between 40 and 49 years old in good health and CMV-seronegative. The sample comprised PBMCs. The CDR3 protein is CASSQGQGHFEQYF. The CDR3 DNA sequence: TGTGCCAGCAGCCAGGGACAGGGCCATTTCGAGCAGTACTTC.